These T cell receptor beta chains were read from a single sample in a study of cytomegalovirus exposure and HLA in healthy donors. Sequencing used immunoSEQ multiplex PCR; TCRdb keeps in-frame clones, though not all of them. This sample has about 150,000 clones, with approximately 69% found just once. The sequenced material came from PBMCs. The origin of the receptors is a man under 40 in good health and CMV-seronegative. The conserved cysteine and the conserved F or W are not part of the CDR3 here. Each record gives: J gene, V gene, CDR3 protein.

>TRBJ1-6|TRBV19
ASSSSGTHSPLH
>TRBJ1-3|TRBV4-2
ASSQDLLSSGNTIY
>TRBJ1-5|TRBV7-2
ASSLDLATSQPQH
>TRBJ2-7|TRBV5-1
ASSRVGQGGHEQY
>TRBJ1-5|TRBV2
ASSEGADSNQPQN
>TRBJ1-3|TRBV7-9
ASSQAAGPSGNTIY
>TRBJ1-6|TRBV2
ASSEGTENNSPLH
>TRBJ2-1|TRBV6-1
ASSELAEYNEQF
>TRBJ2-7|TRBV6-5
ASGWTAYEQY
>TRBJ2-3|TRBV9
ASSSTGGQGDTQY
>TRBJ1-6|TRBV6-4
ASSRDRGPSPLH
>TRBJ1-2|TRBV6-1
ASSEAGHYGYT
>TRBJ2-3|TRBV5-1
ASSSGGADTQY
>TRBJ2-3|TRBV7-2
ASRRGLAGGGYSTDTQY
>TRBJ2-5|TRBV7-2
ASSLAVRTQETQY
>TRBJ1-5|TRBV9
ASSVGSSQPQH
>TRBJ1-2|TRBV5-1
ASSFGGAGGYT
>TRBJ2-2|TRBV1
TSSPYDLAGGVGELF
>TRBJ1-1|TRBV7-2
ASSSRGPEAF
>TRBJ2-2|TRBV2
ASTSEGGGELF
>TRBJ1-1|TRBV27
ASGQGNRNTEAF
>TRBJ1-2|TRBV19
ASSTGVGQGASNYGYT
>TRBJ2-7|TRBV20-1
SARDIYEQY
>TRBJ1-1|TRBV7-9
ASSLGTMEAF
>TRBJ2-5|TRBV6-6
ASSYSSLSGGPPEY
>TRBJ1-3|TRBV5-6
ASSRPFLERNSGNTIY
>TRBJ2-1|TRBV5-4
ASSLGPGEGSYNEQF
>TRBJ2-2|TRBV5-4
ASSRNAGQTSNTGELF
>TRBJ2-3|TRBV7-9
ASSLSGVTTDTQY
>TRBJ2-2|TRBV7-9
ASNLQGAVNTGELF
>TRBJ2-2|TRBV29-1
SVGQANTGELF
>TRBJ1-5|TRBV7-8
ASSRLGQGKDQPQH
>TRBJ1-1|TRBV28
ASSSGTGIGTEAF
>TRBJ1-1|TRBV30
AWSLGGALEAF
>TRBJ2-3|TRBV4-1
ASSFGQGDTDTQY
>TRBJ2-2|TRBV6-5
ASRTGQNTGELF
>TRBJ2-7|TRBV28
ASSPLTSGGYEQY
>TRBJ1-6|TRBV6-4
ASRETGLDSPLH
>TRBJ1-1|TRBV5-1
ASSLNPQMNTEAF